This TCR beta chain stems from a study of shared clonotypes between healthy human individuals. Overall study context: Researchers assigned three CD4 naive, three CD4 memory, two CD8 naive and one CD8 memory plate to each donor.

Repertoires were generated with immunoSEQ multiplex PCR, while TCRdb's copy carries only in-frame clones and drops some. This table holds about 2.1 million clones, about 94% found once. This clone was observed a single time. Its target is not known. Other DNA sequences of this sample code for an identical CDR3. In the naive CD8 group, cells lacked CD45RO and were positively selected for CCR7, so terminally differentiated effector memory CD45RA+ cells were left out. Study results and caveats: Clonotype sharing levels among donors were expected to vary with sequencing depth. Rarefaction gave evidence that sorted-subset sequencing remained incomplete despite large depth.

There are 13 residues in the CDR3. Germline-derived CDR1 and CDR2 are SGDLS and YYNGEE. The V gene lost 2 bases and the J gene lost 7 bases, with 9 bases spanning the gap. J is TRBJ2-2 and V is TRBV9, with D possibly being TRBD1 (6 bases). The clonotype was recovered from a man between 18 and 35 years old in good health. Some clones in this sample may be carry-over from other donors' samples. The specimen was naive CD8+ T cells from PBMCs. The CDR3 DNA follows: TGTGCCAGCAGCGTTGGGGGCATCGGGGAGCTGTTTTTT. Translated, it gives CASSVGGIGELFF.